The source of this T cell receptor beta chain is a study of shared T cell receptors in the human thymus. The assay was immunoSEQ multiplex PCR, and TCRdb's table has in-frame clones only and misses some. Altogether 720,000 or so clones are present, around 85% being singletons, with the ten largest covering more than 0.01%. Looked up from germline, CDR1 is SGHRS and CDR2 is YFSETQ. V was shortened by 4 bases and J by 6 bases, with 21 bases between the two germline ends. CDR3 length: 16 residues. A further study also used this sample, focusing on human thymus T cells. From that study: Thymic samples were excised during corrective heart operations. Across thymic and blood repertoires, the usage of V and J genes appeared to be biased. Thymic repertoires from unrelated individuals overlapped highly, related research reported.

Source material: thymocytes. The sequence was obtained from a girl under three years old with a congenital heart defect. The chain uses TRBV5-1 and TRBJ2-3; tentatively, D is TRBD2 (7 bases). The CDR3 DNA follows: TGCGCCAGCAGCCTTCCGGAGGGGGAGGGGACCGATACGCAGTATTTT. Translating it yields CASSLPEGEGTDTQYF.